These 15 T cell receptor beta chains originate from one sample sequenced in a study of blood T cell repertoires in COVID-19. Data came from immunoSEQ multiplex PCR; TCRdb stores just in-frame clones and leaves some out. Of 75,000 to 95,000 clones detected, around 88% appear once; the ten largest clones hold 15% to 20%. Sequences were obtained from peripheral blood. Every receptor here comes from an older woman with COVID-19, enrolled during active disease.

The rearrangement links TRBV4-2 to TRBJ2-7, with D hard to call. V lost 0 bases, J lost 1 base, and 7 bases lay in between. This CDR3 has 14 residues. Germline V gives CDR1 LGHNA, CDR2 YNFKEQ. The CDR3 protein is CASSQESYSYEQYF. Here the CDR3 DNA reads TGTGCCAGCAGCCAAGAGTCCTATTCCTACGAGCAGTACTTC.

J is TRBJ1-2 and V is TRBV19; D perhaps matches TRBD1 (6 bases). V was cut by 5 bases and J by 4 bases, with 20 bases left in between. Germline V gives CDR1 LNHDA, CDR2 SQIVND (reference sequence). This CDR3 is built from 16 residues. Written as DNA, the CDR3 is TGTGCCAGTAGTGCAAGCCGGGACACCGTTCCCTATGGCTACACCTTC. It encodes CASSASRDTVPYGYTF.

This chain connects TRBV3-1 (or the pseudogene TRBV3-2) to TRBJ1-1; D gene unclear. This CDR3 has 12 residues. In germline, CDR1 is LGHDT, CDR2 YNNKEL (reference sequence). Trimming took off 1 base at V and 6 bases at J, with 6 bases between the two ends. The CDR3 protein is CASSQGAPEAFF. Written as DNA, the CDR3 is TGTGCCAGCAGCCAAGGGGCCCCTGAAGCTTTCTTT.

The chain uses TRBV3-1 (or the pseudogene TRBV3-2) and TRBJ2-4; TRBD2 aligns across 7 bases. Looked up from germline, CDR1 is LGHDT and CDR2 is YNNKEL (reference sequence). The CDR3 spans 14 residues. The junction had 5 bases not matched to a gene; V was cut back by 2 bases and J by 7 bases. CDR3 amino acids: CASSQPEGGNIQYF. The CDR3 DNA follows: TGTGCCAGCAGCCAACCGGAGGGAGGGAACATTCAGTACTTC.

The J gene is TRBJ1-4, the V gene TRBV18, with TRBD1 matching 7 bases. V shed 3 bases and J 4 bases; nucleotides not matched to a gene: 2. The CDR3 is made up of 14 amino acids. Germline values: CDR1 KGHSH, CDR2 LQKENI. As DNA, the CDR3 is TGTGCCAGCTCACCGGGACAGAGTAATGAAAAACTGTTTTTT. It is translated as CASSPGQSNEKLFF.

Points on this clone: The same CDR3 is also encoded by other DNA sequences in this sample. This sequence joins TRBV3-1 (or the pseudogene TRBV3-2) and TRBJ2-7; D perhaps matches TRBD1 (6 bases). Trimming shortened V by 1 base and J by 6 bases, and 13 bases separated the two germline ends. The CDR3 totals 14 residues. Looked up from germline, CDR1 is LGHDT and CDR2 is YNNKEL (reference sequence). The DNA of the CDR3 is TGTGCCAGCAGCCAAGGGACCCAAGGGGGCGAGCAGTACTTC. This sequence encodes CASSQGTQGGEQYF.

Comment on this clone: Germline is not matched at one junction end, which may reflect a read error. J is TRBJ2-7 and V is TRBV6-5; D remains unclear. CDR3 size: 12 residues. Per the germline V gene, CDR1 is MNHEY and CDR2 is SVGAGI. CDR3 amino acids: CASNGPDYEQYF. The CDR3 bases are TGTGCTAGCAATGGGCCGGACTACGAGCAGTACTTC.

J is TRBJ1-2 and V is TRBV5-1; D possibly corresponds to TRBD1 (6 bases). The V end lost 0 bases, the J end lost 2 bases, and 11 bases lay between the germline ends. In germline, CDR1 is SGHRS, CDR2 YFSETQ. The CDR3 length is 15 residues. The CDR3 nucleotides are TGCGCCAGCAGCTTGGTAGGACAGTCAAACTATGGCTACACCTTC. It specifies CASSLVGQSNYGYTF. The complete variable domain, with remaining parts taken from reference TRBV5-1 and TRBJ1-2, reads KAGVTQTPRYLIKTRGQQVTLSCSPISGHRSVSWYQQTPGQGLQFLFEYFSETQRNKGNFPGRFSGRQFSNSRSEMNVSTLELGDSALYLCASSLVGQSNYGYTFGSGTRLTVV.

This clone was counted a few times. The chain's CDR3 is CASSGGFAHLYEQYF. The CDR3 nucleotides read TGTGCCAGCAGCGGAGGCTTCGCCCACCTTTACGAGCAGTACTTC. The rearrangement uses TRBV9 and TRBJ2-7, with D uncertain. V was pared by 3 bases and J by 4 bases, with 17 bases between. The CDR3 has 15 residues. CDR1 and CDR2 from the germline V gene are SGDLS and YYNGEE.

In nucleotides, the CDR3 is TGCGCCAGCAGCGCCCCCGGGGGGATAATCCCAGATACGCAGTATTTT. Translated: CASSAPGGIIPDTQYF. The chain employs TRBV5-1 and TRBJ2-3; 7 bases map to TRBD2. Trimming took 4 bases from V and 4 from J; bases not matched to a gene: 12. This CDR3 is built from 16 residues. CDR1 is SGHRS, CDR2 YFSETQ, per germline.

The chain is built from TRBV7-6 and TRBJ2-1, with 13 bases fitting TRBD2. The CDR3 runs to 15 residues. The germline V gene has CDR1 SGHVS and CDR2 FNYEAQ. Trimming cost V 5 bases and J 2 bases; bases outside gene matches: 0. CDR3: CASSTSGGAYNEQFF. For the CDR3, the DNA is TGTGCCAGCAGCACTAGCGGGGGGGCCTACAATGAGCAGTTCTTC.

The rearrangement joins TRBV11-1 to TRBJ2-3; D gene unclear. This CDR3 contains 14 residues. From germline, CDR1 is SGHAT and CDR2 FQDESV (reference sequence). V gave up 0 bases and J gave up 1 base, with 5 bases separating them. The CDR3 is CASSLAPGTDTQYF. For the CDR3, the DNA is TGTGCCAGCAGCTTAGCGCCGGGCACAGATACGCAGTATTTT.

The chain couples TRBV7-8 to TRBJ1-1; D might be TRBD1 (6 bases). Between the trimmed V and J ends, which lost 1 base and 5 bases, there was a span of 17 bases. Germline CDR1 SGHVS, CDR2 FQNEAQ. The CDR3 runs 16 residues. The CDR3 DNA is TGTGCCAGCAGCTTAGAGGTGGGGGCAGGGGTTACTGAAGCTTTCTTT. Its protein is CASSLEVGAGVTEAFF.

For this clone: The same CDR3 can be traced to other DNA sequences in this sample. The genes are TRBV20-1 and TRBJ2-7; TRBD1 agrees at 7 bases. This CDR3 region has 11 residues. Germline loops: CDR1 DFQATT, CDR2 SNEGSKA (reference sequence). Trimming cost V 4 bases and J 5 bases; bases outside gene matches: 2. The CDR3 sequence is CSATDRDEQYF. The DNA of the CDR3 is TGCAGTGCTACTGACAGGGACGAGCAGTACTTC.

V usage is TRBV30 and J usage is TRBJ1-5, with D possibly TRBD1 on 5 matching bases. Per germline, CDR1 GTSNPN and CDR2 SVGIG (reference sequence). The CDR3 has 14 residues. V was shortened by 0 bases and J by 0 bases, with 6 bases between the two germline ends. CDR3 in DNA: TGTGCCTGGAGTGTCAGGGATAGCAATCAGCCCCAGCATTTT. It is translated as CAWSVRDSNQPQHF.